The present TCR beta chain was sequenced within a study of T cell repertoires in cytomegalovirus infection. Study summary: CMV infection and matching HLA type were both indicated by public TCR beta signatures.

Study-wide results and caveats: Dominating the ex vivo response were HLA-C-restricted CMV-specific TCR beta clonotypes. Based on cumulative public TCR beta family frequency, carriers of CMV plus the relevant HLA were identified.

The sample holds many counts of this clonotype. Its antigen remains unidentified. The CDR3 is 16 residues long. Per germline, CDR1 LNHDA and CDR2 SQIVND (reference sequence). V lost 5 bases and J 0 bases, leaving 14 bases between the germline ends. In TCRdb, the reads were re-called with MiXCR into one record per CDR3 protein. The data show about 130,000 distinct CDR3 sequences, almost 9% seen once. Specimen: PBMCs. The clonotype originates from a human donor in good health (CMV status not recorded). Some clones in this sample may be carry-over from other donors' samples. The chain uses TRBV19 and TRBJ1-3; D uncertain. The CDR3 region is CASSPADRSSGNTIYF. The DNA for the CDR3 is TGTGCCAGTAGTCCAGCAGACCGAAGCTCTGGAAACACCATATATTTT.